The source of this T cell receptor (beta chain) is a study of T cells after yellow fever vaccination. This clonotype was observed once. Its antigen is as yet unknown. Making TCR cDNA involved 5'RACE template switching, which added UMIs and a universal primer site. One entry per CDR3 protein, called by TCRdb with MiXCR from the 5' RACE reads. The table lists around 310,000 distinct CDR3 sequences, roughly 8.7% of them singletons. Trimming took 0 bases from V and 5 from J; bases not matched to a gene: 6. This CDR3 has 15 residues. Germline V CDR1 and CDR2: SGHRS, YFSETQ. Study conclusions and caveats: Repertoires sorted by FACS could include abundant clonotypes that are contaminants from the bulk population. Though it reached lower strength, the secondary response hit its peak faster, day 5 versus 15. Reappearance after the booster was observed for most primary-vaccination clones (roughly 97% CD4, around 90% CD8).

The input for sequencing was PBMCs, taken on the day of the first yellow fever vaccination. The gene calls are TRBV5-1 and TRBJ2-3; 7 bases line up with TRBD2. This sequence originates from a man between 18 and 29 years old who received the YFV17D yellow fever vaccine. The CDR3 protein is CASSLAASGRDTQYF. CDR3 in DNA: TGCGCCAGCAGCTTGGCGGCTAGCGGCCGAGATACGCAGTATTTT.